Given below is one TCR beta chain in context. This table comes from immunoSEQ multiplex PCR, and its TCRdb copy is limited to in-frame clones, with some not included. The sample carries around 71,000 clones, roughly nine tenths recorded once. This sample stems from a study of blood T cell repertoires in COVID-19. V lost 10 bases and J lost 1; bases outside the gene matches: 4. This CDR3 has 13 residues. Per germline, CDR1 WNHNN and CDR2 SYGVQD (reference sequence). This clonotype was obtained from a woman in her fifties or sixties with acute or convalescent COVID-19. Specimen: peripheral blood. V is TRBV10-1 and J is TRBJ1-1; 9 bases agree with TRBD1. The CDR3 region is CAIWTGANTEAFF. CDR3 coding DNA: TGCGCCATCTGGACAGGGGCGAACACTGAAGCTTTCTTT.